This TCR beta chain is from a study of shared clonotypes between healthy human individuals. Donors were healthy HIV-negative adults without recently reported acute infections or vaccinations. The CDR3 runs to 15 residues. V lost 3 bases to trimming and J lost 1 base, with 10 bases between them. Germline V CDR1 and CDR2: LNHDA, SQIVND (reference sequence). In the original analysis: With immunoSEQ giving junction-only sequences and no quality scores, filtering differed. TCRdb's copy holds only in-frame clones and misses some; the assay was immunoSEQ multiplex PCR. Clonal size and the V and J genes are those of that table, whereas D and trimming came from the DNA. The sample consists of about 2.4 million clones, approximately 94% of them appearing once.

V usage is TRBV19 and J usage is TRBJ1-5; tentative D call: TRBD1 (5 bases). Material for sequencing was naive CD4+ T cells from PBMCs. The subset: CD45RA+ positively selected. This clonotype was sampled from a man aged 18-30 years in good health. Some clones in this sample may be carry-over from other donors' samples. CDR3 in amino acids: CASSMRQWSNQPQHF. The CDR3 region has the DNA TGTGCCAGTAGTATGCGACAGTGGAGCAATCAGCCCCAGCATTTT.